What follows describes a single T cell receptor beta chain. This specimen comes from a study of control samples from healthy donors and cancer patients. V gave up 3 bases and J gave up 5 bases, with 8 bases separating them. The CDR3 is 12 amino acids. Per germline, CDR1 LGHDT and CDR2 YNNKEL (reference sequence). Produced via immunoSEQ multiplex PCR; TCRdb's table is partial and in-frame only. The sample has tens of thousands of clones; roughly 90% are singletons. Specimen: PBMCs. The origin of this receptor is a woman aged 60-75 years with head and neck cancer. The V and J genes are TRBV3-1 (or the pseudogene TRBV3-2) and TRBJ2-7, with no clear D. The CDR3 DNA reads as TGTGCCAGCAGCCAGATACCCCACGAGCAGTACTTC. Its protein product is CASSQIPHEQYF.